The 22 T cell receptor beta chains reported below all come from one sample, sequenced in a study of T cell changes during pregnancy in multiple sclerosis (dated by TCRdb to between 2018 and 2021). To prepare the library, the immunoSEQ multiplex PCR assay was applied. The table was pulled from immuneACCESS by TCRdb, which kept in-frame rearrangements only. Such tables lose some clones; where checked, under half of the loss comes from unresolved V genes, and the rest has no known cause. The sample table holds about 29,000 clones, of which 75% to 95% were seen once. The biggest ten clones account for 6.2% of the sample. This sample comprised CD8+ T cells from peripheral blood mononuclear cells, obtained before pregnancy. The receptors shown here come from a female donor with multiple sclerosis, enrolled in a pregnancy study.

The chain is built from TRBV6-6 and TRBJ1-3, with D tentatively TRBD1 (5 bases). The CDR3 is 14 amino acids. CDR1 is MNHNY and CDR2 is SVGAGI in the germline V gene (reference sequence). Trimming took off 5 bases at V and 2 bases at J, with 10 bases between the two ends. The CDR3 is CASSIDSPGNTIYF. As DNA, the CDR3 is TGTGCCAGCAGTATAGACAGCCCTGGAAACACCATATATTTT.

V usage is TRBV7-2 and J usage is TRBJ2-7; D is possibly TRBD1 (5 bases). Germline V gene data show CDR1 as SGHTA and CDR2 as FQGNSA. With 1 base removed from V and 3 bases from J, the gap between germline ends came to 13 bases. This CDR3 has 15 residues. The CDR3 reads CASSLVEGALYEQYF. CDR3 nucleotides: TGTGCCAGCAGCTTAGTGGAAGGGGCCCTCTACGAGCAGTACTTC.

The chain uses TRBV4-3 and TRBJ2-7; possibly TRBD2 for D (6 bases). Germline-derived CDR1 and CDR2 are LGHNA and YSLEER. The CDR3 loop spans 14 amino acids. V was cut by 4 bases and J by 4 bases, with 14 bases left in between. This CDR3 is CASSPGTGTYEQYF. DNA for the CDR3: TGCGCCAGCAGCCCAGGGACCGGGACTTACGAGCAGTACTTC.

V gene TRBV27 combines with J gene TRBJ2-1, with 11 bases that match TRBD1. This CDR3 spans 15 amino acids. Per germline, CDR1 MNHEY and CDR2 SMNVEV (reference sequence). J was trimmed by 8 bases and V by 4 bases; bases with no gene match: 7. CDR3 DNA: TGTGCCAGCAGTTATTCCGGGACAGGGGGTGATGAGCAGTTCTTC. It specifies CASSYSGTGGDEQFF.

The chain has TRBV4-2 and TRBJ2-4; TRBD2 matches 14 bases. V shed 5 bases, J shed 3 bases, and the junction held 9 bases outside the gene matches. This CDR3 has 18 residues. CDR1 LGHNA and CDR2 YNFKEQ come from the germline V gene. For the CDR3, the DNA is TGTGCCAGCAGCGAGACTAGCGGGAGGGCCTTAGGCAAAAACATTCAGTACTTC. Protein sequence: CASSETSGRALGKNIQYF.

The chain joins TRBV11-2 to TRBJ2-5; 7 nucleotides align to TRBD2. Germline lookup yields CDR1 SGHAT and CDR2 FQNNGV. The CDR3 is made up of 14 amino acids. V lost 2 bases, J lost 5 bases, and 5 bases stayed unmatched. The CDR3 DNA sequence: TGTGCCAGCAGCTTATACTTCGGGGGGGAGACCCAGTACTTC. Translated, it gives CASSLYFGGETQYF.

The rearrangement links TRBV4-3 to TRBJ2-7; D perhaps matches TRBD2 (5 bases). Per the germline V gene, CDR1 is LGHNA and CDR2 is YSLEER. V was cut by 0 bases and J by 4 bases, with 13 bases left in between. CDR3 size: 15 residues. This chain's CDR3 is CASSQDWLAGYEQYF. CDR3 coding DNA: TGCGCCAGCAGCCAAGATTGGCTAGCCGGGTACGAGCAGTACTTC.

The rearrangement joins TRBV5-1 to TRBJ2-3; TRBD1 matches at 11 bases. Germline lookup yields CDR1 SGHRS and CDR2 YFSETQ. This CDR3 is built from 15 residues. The V and J ends lost 4 bases and 6 bases, in that order; junction bases with no gene match: 7. The CDR3 protein is CASSPGTGGRDTQYF. In DNA, the CDR3 is TGCGCCAGCAGCCCGGGGACAGGGGGAAGGGATACGCAGTATTTT. The full variable domain, its missing parts supplied by reference TRBV5-1 and TRBJ2-3, is KAGVTQTPRYLIKTRGQQVTLSCSPISGHRSVSWYQQTPGQGLQFLFEYFSETQRNKGNFPGRFSGRQFSNSRSEMNVSTLELGDSALYLCASSPGTGGRDTQYFGPGTRLTVL.

This chain joins TRBV7-9 and TRBJ1-2; D ambiguous. Germline lookup yields CDR1 SEHNR and CDR2 FQNEAQ (reference sequence). This CDR3 contains 15 residues. With 0 bases removed from V and 4 bases from J, the gap between germline ends came to 12 bases. CDR3 region: CASSLATESAYGYTF. As DNA, the CDR3 is TGTGCCAGCAGCTTAGCTACGGAGAGCGCCTATGGCTACACCTTC.

The chain links TRBV19 to TRBJ2-5; D may be TRBD1 (5 bases). Germline CDR1 LNHDA, CDR2 SQIVND (reference sequence). CDR3 size: 14 residues. Trimming took off 10 bases at V and 1 base at J, with 16 bases between the two ends. CDR3 DNA sequence: TGTGCCACCTCATTGGTGACAGCCCAAGAGACCCAGTACTTC. Amino acids: CATSLVTAQETQYF.

The chain links TRBV9 to TRBJ1-1, with 8 bases matching TRBD1. The CDR3 covers 14 residues. V was pared by 4 bases and J by 4 bases, with 6 bases of the junction left unmatched. The germline CDR1 and CDR2 sequences are SGDLS and YYNGEE. CDR3 loop: CASSTWTGSTEAFF. CDR3 in DNA: TGTGCCAGCAGCACCTGGACAGGGAGCACTGAAGCTTTCTTT.

Comments on this clone: The sample contains more than one DNA sequence encoding this CDR3. This sequence joins TRBV27 and TRBJ2-1, with TRBD2 matching 13 bases. Per germline, CDR1 MNHEY and CDR2 SMNVEV (reference sequence). The V gene end was trimmed by 5 bases and the J gene end by 7 bases; junction bases not matched to a gene: 5. This CDR3 has 15 amino acids. CDR3 amino acids: CASSPGTSGKNEQFF. CDR3 coding DNA: TGTGCCAGCAGTCCAGGGACTAGCGGGAAAAATGAGCAGTTCTTC.

The rearrangement links TRBV27 to TRBJ2-1; D may be TRBD1 (6 bases). CDR1 MNHEY and CDR2 SMNVEV come from the germline V gene (reference sequence). This CDR3 comprises 12 residues. The V and J ends lost 2 bases and 7 bases respectively, with 6 bases between them. The CDR3 loop reads CASSLQGNEQFF. CDR3 in DNA: TGTGCCAGCAGTTTACAGGGGAATGAGCAGTTCTTC.

The chain joins TRBV29-1 to TRBJ2-7; 12 bases fit TRBD2. The CDR3 totals 15 residues. Germline V gene data show CDR1 as SQVTM and CDR2 as ANQGSEA. V gave up 5 bases and J gave up 5 bases; unmatched junction bases: 10. CDR3 in amino acids: CSVSGLAGPMDEQYF. The CDR3 bases are TGCAGCGTTTCCGGACTAGCGGGGCCGATGGACGAGCAGTACTTC.

The chain combines TRBV18 with TRBJ2-1, with TRBD2 matching 10 bases. The CDR3 length is 16 residues. V shed 6 bases and J 4 bases; nucleotides not matched to a gene: 9. CDR1 is KGHSH and CDR2 is LQKENI in the germline V gene. The CDR3, as DNA: TGTGCCAGCTCCCGTATCCTAGCGGGGGTTTACAATGAGCAGTTCTTC. This gives the protein CASSRILAGVYNEQFF.

The rearrangement joins TRBV4-3 to TRBJ2-7; TRBD1 might be the D (5 bases). Germline CDR1 and CDR2: LGHNA and YSLEER. The CDR3 sequence is 14 residues long. The germline V and J ends were trimmed by 0 bases and 1 base, with 7 bases remaining between them. The CDR3 sequence is CASSQDRASYEQYF. CDR3 sequence (DNA): TGCGCCAGCAGCCAAGACAGGGCATCCTACGAGCAGTACTTC.

The chain recombines TRBV12-2 with TRBJ2-4; TRBD1, the table's D call, was not compared with the DNA. TRBV12-2 is shown as a pseudogene. The CDR3 extends over 17 amino acids. The CDR3 is CASRLSTRQGSKNIQYF. The CDR3 nucleotides read TGTGCAAGTCGCTTATCAACCCGACAGGGTAGCAAAAACATTCAGTACTTC.

V gene TRBV11-3 combines with J gene TRBJ2-7, with 8 bases lining up with TRBD1. CDR1 and CDR2 from the germline V gene are SGHNT and YENEEA. The CDR3 loop spans 14 amino acids. V trimming: 6 bases; J trimming: 5 bases; junction bases outside the gene matches: 9. The CDR3 sequence is CASRTRGTGNEQYF. The CDR3 DNA is TGTGCCAGCAGGACCCGCGGGACAGGAAACGAGCAGTACTTC.

A single count supports this clone. The chain joins TRBV4-3 to TRBJ2-7; D is ambiguous. This CDR3 is built from 15 residues. Germline lookup yields CDR1 LGHNA and CDR2 YSLEER. The V end was cut by 0 bases, the J end by 4 bases, with 13 bases between. The CDR3 region has the DNA TGCGCCAGCAGCCAAGATCAAGACACCCGATACGAGCAGTACTTC. It yields the protein CASSQDQDTRYEQYF.

V and J are TRBV7-8 and TRBJ2-2; D call uncertain. CDR3 length equals 13 residues. Germline values: CDR1 SGHVS, CDR2 FQNEAQ. Deletions cut 7 bases from V and 0 bases from J, with 6 bases between. The CDR3 loop is CASIVPNTGELFF. The DNA for the CDR3 is TGTGCCAGCATCGTCCCGAACACCGGGGAGCTGTTTTTT.

This chain uses TRBV5-1 with TRBJ2-7; 9 bases agree with TRBD2. The germline gives CDR1 SGHRS, CDR2 YFSETQ. The V and J ends lost 0 bases and 0 bases, in that order; junction bases with no gene match: 4. The CDR3 is made up of 16 amino acids. In DNA form, the CDR3 reads TGCGCCAGCAGCTTGGTGAGTAGCGGGAGCTCCTACGAGCAGTACTTC. Translating it yields CASSLVSSGSSYEQYF.

The chain carries TRBV7-3 and TRBJ2-1; TRBD1 agrees at 7 bases. The CDR3 runs 15 residues. J gave up 3 bases and V 4 bases, and 6 bases lay outside the gene matches. Per germline, CDR1 SGHTA and CDR2 FQGTGA. The CDR3 DNA reads TGTGCCAGCAGCTCATTGGGACAGAACTACAATGAGCAGTTCTTC. It is translated as CASSSLGQNYNEQFF.